The 5 T cell receptor beta chains in this list originate from one sample, sequenced in a study of blood T cell repertoires in COVID-19. The assay was immunoSEQ multiplex PCR, and TCRdb's table has in-frame clones only and misses some. In the table there are tens of thousands of clones, approximately 78% of which are singletons. The sample was peripheral blood. The receptors here all came from a human donor with acute or convalescent COVID-19. The donor label of this sample is uncertain.

This clone was seen once. The gene calls are TRBV7-9 and TRBJ1-1; D is uncertain. The CDR3 covers 13 residues. Germline V gives CDR1 SEHNR, CDR2 FQNEAQ (reference sequence). Trimming stripped 6 bases from V and 1 base from J, with 9 bases between. The CDR3 sequence is CASRTLGNTEAFF. The CDR3 DNA reads TGTGCCAGCAGGACACTAGGGAACACTGAAGCTTTCTTT. The complete variable domain, with remaining parts taken from reference TRBV7-9 and TRBJ1-1, reads DTGVSQNPRHKITKRGQNVTFRCDPISEHNRLYWYRQTLGQGPEFLTYFQNEAQLEKSRLLSDRFSAERPKGSFSTLEIQRTEQGDSAMYLCASRTLGNTEAFFGQGTRLTVV.

This sequence joins TRBV10-3 and TRBJ2-1; a weak D match, TRBD2 (6 bases). Germline loops: CDR1 ENHRY, CDR2 SYGVKD. The CDR3 consists of 14 residues. V dropped 6 bases and J dropped 4 bases, with 13 bases sitting between them. The CDR3 DNA reads TGTGCCATCAGGGGGACTCACGAATACAATGAGCAGTTCTTC. This translates into CAIRGTHEYNEQFF.

This clone has only one observation. The chain joins TRBV27 to TRBJ1-2; a possible D gene is TRBD1 (5 bases). The CDR3 has 13 residues. V dropped 5 bases and J dropped 8 bases, with 15 bases sitting between them. Germline V CDR1 and CDR2: MNHEY, SMNVEV (reference sequence). The CDR3 here is CASSPRAKEGYTF. DNA of the CDR3: TGTGCCAGCAGTCCCAGGGCAAAAGAGGGCTACACCTTC.

V usage is TRBV9 and J usage is TRBJ2-5, with TRBD2 matching over 9 bases. Trimming at V came to 4 bases and at J to 2 bases, leaving 6 bases not matched to a gene. Germline V gene sequence: CDR1 SGDLS, CDR2 YYNGEE. The CDR3 extends over 15 amino acids. For the CDR3, the DNA is TGTGCCAGCAGCCCCCAGGCGGGGGGGCAAGAGACCCAGTACTTC. Its protein product is CASSPQAGGQETQYF.

The chain joins TRBV28 to TRBJ1-4, with TRBD1 matching over 7 bases. The CDR3 runs 14 residues. Germline CDR1 is MDHEN and CDR2 is SYDVKM. V shed 5 bases, J shed 2 bases, and the junction held 2 bases outside the gene matches. The CDR3 DNA reads as TGTGCCAGCAGTGAGGGACAGACTAATGAAAAACTGTTTTTT. Its translation is CASSEGQTNEKLFF.